These T cell receptor beta chains were read from a single sample in a study of STAT5B mutations in CD4+ large granular lymphocyte leukemia. Some clones are missing from TCRdb's copy, which holds only in-frame ones; the method was immunoSEQ multiplex PCR. Of 35,000 to 45,000 clones detected, 70% to 90% appear once; the ten largest clones hold 2.6%. The sample comprised CD4+ T cells from blood buffy coats. The receptors here all came from a human donor in good health. The CDR3 runs from the conserved cysteine through the conserved F or W. Each record gives: D gene, J gene, V gene, clone size, CDR3 protein, CDR3 DNA. A D gene is named only where the DNA matches it firmly. Clone size is stated in some rows and not others, as once, few, many or a class when expanded.

-,TRBJ1-1,TRBV5-1,-,CASRPDNMNTEAFF,TGCGCCAGCCGGCCCGACAATATGAACACTGAAGCTTTCTTT
TRBD1,TRBJ1-2,TRBV6-5,-,CASSYRGPYGYTF,TGTGCCAGCAGTTACAGGGGGCCCTATGGCTACACCTTC
-,TRBJ2-2,TRBV19,-,CASSMDWRDRGTGELFF,TGTGCCAGTAGTATGGACTGGCGCGATAGGGGCACCGGGGAGCTGTTTTTT
-,TRBJ2-3,TRBV5-8,-,CASSLASGAGGTDTQYF,TGTGCCAGCAGCTTGGCCTCTGGGGCAGGGGGCACAGATACGCAGTATTTT
TRBD1,TRBJ2-1,TRBV11-2,-,CASSLARTGAAEQFF,TGTGCCAGCAGCCTCGCCCGGACAGGGGCGGCTGAGCAGTTCTTC
-,TRBJ1-1,TRBV7-2,-,CASSPYLNTEAFF,TGTGCCAGCAGCCCCTACCTGAACACTGAAGCTTTCTTT
TRBD1,TRBJ1-4,TRBV6-6,-,CASSYSGQGNEKLFF,TGTGCCAGCAGTTACTCGGGACAGGGCAATGAAAAACTGTTTTTT
-,TRBJ1-5,TRBV19,-,CASSITFNQPQHF,TGTGCCAGTAGTATAACTTTCAATCAGCCCCAGCATTTT
-,TRBJ1-2,TRBV7-3,-,CASSLIPGYGYTF,TGTGCCAGCAGCTTAATCCCCGGGTATGGCTACACCTTC
-,TRBJ1-2,TRBV5-1,-,CASSLYDGYGYTF,TGCGCCAGCAGCTTGTACGATGGGTATGGCTACACCTTC
TRBD1,TRBJ1-1,TRBV28,-,CASSRGTVGFAFF,TGTGCCAGCAGTAGAGGGACAGTAGGGTTTGCTTTCTTT
TRBD1,TRBJ2-3,TRBV27,-,CATRDRGADTQYF,TGTGCCACCAGGGACAGGGGGGCAGATACGCAGTATTTT
TRBD2,TRBJ2-1,TRBV5-1,once,CASSSTSGGSYNEQFF,TGCGCCAGCAGCTCAACTAGCGGGGGATCCTACAATGAGCAGTTCTTC
-,TRBJ2-2,TRBV19,-,CASTRWTSVRTGELFF,TGTGCCTCTACGCGCTGGACATCCGTACGAACCGGGGAGCTGTTTTTT